This T cell receptor beta chain was identified in a study of T cells after yellow fever vaccination. Trimming took 8 bases from V and 6 from J, leaving 14 bases between them. The CDR3 covers 13 residues. Per germline, CDR1 LGHDT and CDR2 YNNKEL (reference sequence). Comment on this clonotype: Its antigen is as yet unknown.

TCRdb used MiXCR to reprocess the 5' RACE reads, holding one entry per CDR3 protein. The data show some 500,000 distinct CDR3 sequences, roughly 14% seen once. General study findings and limits: Post-booster samples contained most primary-vaccination clones (approximately 96% CD4, almost 90% CD8). The secondary response showed a weaker magnitude and a faster peak, day 5 versus 15. The presence of abundant clonotypes contaminating from the bulk population was possible in FACS-sorted repertoires.

The V gene is TRBV3-1, the J gene TRBJ2-1, with D hard to call. The sequences come from PBMCs, collected on the day of the yellow fever booster vaccination. This sequence was found in a man in his thirties or forties who received the YFV17D yellow fever vaccine. In nucleotides, the CDR3 is TGTGCCAGCTCCCCCGTAGCAACCAATGAGCAGTTCTTC. The encoded protein is CASSPVATNEQFF.